This T cell receptor (beta chain) originates from a study of blood T cell repertoires in COVID-19. Whole-study context: Acute and convalescent COVID-19 specimens originated in the United States, Italy and Spain. PBMCs, B-cell-depleted T cells, or T cells were the source of the cDNA or gDNA that made up the material.

This clone was seen once. The CDR3 runs 14 residues. Trimming cost V 10 bases and J 3 bases, with 17 bases left between them. Germline lookup yields CDR1 SGHTA and CDR2 FQGTGA. As handled by the study authors: Scientists estimated how many nucleated cells there were by amplifying reference gene primers. This table comes from immunoSEQ multiplex PCR, and its TCRdb copy is limited to in-frame clones, with some not included. For V, J and clone size, that table is used; D and trimming come from the DNA. The table includes about 280,000 clones, roughly 85% detected once. Sequenced input: peripheral blood. The source of this sequence is a man aged 50 to 60 with active or convalescent COVID-19. This chain connects TRBV7-3 to TRBJ2-3; possibly TRBD1 for D (6 bases). The CDR3 DNA is TGTGCCACAGGGGCTAGCAGGAAAACAGATACGCAGTATTTT. As protein: CATGASRKTDTQYF.